This T cell receptor (beta chain) was documented in a study of regulatory T cells in long-lasting Graves disease. General study findings and limits: Persistent disease preferred TRBV28, TRBJ1-2 and TRBJ2-5. Blood alone, not thyroid tissue, was studied. The persistent group shared some 2,700 public clonotypes, more than the 950 to 1,000 shared by new patients.

This clonotype was seen only a few times. As yet, its antigen is unknown. This CDR3 contains 15 residues. Germline V gives CDR1 SGHTA, CDR2 FQGNSA. V trimming: 3 bases; J trimming: 10 bases; junction bases outside the gene matches: 9. Sample time point: newly diagnosed GD, antithyroid drugs for less than 3 months. PBMC RNA served as the TCR library source. The TCR beta library used iRepertoire HTBI primers with Arm-PCR amplification of CDR3. Each CDR3 protein gets one entry after TCRdb re-called the multiplex PCR reads with MiXCR. The data show about 520,000 distinct CDR3 sequences, more than 10% seen once. This same sample was also taken into another study, of T cells in Graves' hyperthyroidism and ophthalmopathy.

This TCR derives from a woman aged 25 to 39 with Graves disease. This chain uses TRBV7-2 with TRBJ2-1, with 10 bases lining up with TRBD2. The sample was peripheral blood mononuclear cells (PBMCs), taken at new diagnosis, from a patient treated with antithyroid drugs. In DNA form, the CDR3 reads TGTGCCAGCAGCTTTCCTAGCGGGAGTATTGGGGAGCAGTTCTTC. Encoded protein: CASSFPSGSIGEQFF.